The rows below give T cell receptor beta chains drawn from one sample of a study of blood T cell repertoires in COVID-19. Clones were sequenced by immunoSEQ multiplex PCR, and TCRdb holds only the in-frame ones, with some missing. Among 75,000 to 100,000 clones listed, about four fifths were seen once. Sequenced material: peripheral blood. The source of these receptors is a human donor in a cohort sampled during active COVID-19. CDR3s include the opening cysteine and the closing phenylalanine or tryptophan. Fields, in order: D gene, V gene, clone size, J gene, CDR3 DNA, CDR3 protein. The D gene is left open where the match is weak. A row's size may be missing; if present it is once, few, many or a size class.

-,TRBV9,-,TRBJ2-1,TGTGCCAGCAGCGTAGTGTTCGGGGGTGAGCAGTTCTTC,CASSVVFGGEQFF
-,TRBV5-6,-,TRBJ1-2,TGTGCCAGCAGCCACCTTTCCGGGGGGTATCTCTATGGCTACACCTTC,CASSHLSGGYLYGYTF
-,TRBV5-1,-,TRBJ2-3,TGCGCCAGCAGCTTGTCAGGGGCTAACACAGATACGCAGTATTTT,CASSLSGANTDTQYF
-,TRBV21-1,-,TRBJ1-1,TGTGCCAGCAGCATCTCAATCAGGGTGGTTGACACTGAAGCTTTCTTT,CASSISIRVVDTEAFF
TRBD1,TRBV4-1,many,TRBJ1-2,TGCGCCAGCAGCCAACTAGGGACAGGGGAACAATATGGCTACACCTTC,CASSQLGTGEQYGYTF
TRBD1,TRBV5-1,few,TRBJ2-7,TGCGCCAGCAGCCGAGACAGGGACCCCTCCTACGAGCAGTACTTC,CASSRDRDPSYEQYF
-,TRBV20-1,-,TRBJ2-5,TGCAGTGCTAGTCCGATGAGAGAGACCCAGTACTTC,CSASPMRETQYF
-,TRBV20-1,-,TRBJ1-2,TGCAGTGCTAGCCTCTACGGCTACACCTTC,CSASLYGYTF
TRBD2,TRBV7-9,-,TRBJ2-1,TGTGCCAGCAGCTCCCGGGGGGGACCGAGATACAATGAGCAGTTCTTC,CASSSRGGPRYNEQFF
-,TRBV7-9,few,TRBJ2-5,TGTGCCAGCAGCCCGCCGGGGTGGGGAGAGACCCAGTACTTC,CASSPPGWGETQYF
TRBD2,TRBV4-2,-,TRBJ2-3,TGTGCCAGCAGCCAAGGAGCGGGGGAAGATACGCAGTATTTT,CASSQGAGEDTQYF
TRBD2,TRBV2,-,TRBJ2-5,TGTGCCAGCAGTGAAGTCCCCCCGGGGGGAGAGACCCAGTACTTC,CASSEVPPGGETQYF
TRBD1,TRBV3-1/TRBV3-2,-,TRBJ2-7,TGTGCCAGCAGCCACCCGGGACAGGGGGCTTGGGAGCAGTACTTC,CASSHPGQGAWEQYF
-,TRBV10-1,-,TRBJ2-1,TGCGCCAGCAGTGATGTGGGGCGGTACAATGAGCAGTTCTTC,CASSDVGRYNEQFF
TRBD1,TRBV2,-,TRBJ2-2,TGTGCCAGCAGTGAGGAGACAGGGTACGGGGAGCTGTTTTTT,CASSEETGYGELFF
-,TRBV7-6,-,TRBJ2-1,TGTGCCAGCAGCCCCCTAGGCGAGGTTTGGGTGGGCAATGAGCAGTTCTTC,CASSPLGEVWVGNEQFF